This T cell receptor (beta chain) was found in a study of shared clonotypes between healthy human individuals. The study drew all its donors from Caucasian adults living in Nashville, Tennessee. The quantity of DNA used in unsorted PBMC replicate PCRs was 300 ng, corresponding to tens of thousands of T cell genomes. TCRdb keeps only in-frame clones here, not all; method: immunoSEQ multiplex PCR. The table lists a few hundred thousand clones, 70% to 80% of them singletons. The CDR3 extends over 18 amino acids. Germline V gene data show CDR1 as SNHLY and CDR2 as FYNNEI. The junction had 15 bases not matched to a gene; V was cut back by 5 bases and J by 4 bases.

The sample comprised PBMCs. This TCR was recovered from a woman in her forties in good health. Some clones in this sample may be carry-over from other donors' samples. The J gene is TRBJ1-1, the V gene TRBV2, with 11 bases fitting TRBD1. This chain's CDR3 is CASSRGLAGQGGITEAFF. The CDR3 bases are TGTGCCAGCAGTCGAGGCTTGGCGGGACAGGGGGGTATCACTGAAGCTTTCTTT.